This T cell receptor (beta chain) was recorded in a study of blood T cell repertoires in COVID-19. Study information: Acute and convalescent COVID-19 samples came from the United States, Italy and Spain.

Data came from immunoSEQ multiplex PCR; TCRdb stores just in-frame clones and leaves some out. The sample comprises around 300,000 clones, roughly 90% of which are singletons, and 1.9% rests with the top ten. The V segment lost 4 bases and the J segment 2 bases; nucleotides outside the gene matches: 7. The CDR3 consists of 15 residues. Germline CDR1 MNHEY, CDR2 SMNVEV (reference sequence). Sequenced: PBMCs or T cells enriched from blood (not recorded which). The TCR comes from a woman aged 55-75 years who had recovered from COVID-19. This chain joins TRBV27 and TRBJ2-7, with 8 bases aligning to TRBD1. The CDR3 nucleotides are TGTGCCAGCAGTTCCCCCGGGACAGGCACCTACGAGCAGTACTTC. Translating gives CASSSPGTGTYEQYF.